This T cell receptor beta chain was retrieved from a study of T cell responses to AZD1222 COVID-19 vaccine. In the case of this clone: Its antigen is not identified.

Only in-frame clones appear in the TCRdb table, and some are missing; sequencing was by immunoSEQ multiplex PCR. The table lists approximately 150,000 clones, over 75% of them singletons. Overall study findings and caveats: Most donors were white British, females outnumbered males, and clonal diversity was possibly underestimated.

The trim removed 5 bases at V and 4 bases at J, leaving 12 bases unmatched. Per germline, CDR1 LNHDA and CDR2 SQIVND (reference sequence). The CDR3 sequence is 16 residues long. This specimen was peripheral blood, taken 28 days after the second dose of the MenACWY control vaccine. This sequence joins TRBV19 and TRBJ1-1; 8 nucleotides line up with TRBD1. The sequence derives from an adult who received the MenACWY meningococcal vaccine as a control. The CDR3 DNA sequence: TGTGCCAGTAGTCCCCAACGGACAGGGTTGAGCACTGAAGCTTTCTTT. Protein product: CASSPQRTGLSTEAFF.